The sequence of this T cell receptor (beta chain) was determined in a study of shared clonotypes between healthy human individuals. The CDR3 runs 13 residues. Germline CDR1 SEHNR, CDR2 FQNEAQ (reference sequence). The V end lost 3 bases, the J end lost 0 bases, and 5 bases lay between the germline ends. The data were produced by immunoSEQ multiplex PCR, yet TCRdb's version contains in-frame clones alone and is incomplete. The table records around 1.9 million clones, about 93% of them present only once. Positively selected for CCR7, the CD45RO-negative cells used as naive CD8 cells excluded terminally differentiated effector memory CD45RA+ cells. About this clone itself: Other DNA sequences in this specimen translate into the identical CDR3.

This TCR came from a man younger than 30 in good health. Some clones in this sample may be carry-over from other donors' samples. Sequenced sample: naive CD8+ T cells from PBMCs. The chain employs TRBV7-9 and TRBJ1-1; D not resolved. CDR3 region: CASSFVLNTEAFF. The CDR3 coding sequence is TGTGCCAGCAGCTTCGTGTTGAACACTGAAGCTTTCTTT.